This T cell receptor beta chain was identified in a study of blood T cells in healthy people across ages. About the study: Per every two T cells, about one barcoded beta molecule was captured by template switching. Study-wide findings and caveats: Older age went with lower TCR beta diversity per million T cells, in a roughly linear way. Donor CMV infection status was unknown, possibly confounding age-related changes in expanded clonotypes.

The CDR3 has 13 residues. V was pared by 0 bases and J by 7 bases, with 9 bases between. Germline V lookup: CDR1 MGHRA, CDR2 YSYEKL. Per sample, extraction of total RNA gave at least 6 micrograms in every case. A note on this clonotype: Its target is unknown.

Together with a sample-barcoded 5' primer, a J-beta primer mix was included in a second PCR lasting roughly 7 to 11 cycles. TCRdb reprocessed the 5' RACE reads with MiXCR, giving one entry per CDR3 protein. The profile shows 980,000 or so distinct CDR3 sequences, roughly 43% of them singletons. This chain joins TRBV4-1 and TRBJ1-1; possible D gene TRBD1, 5 bases. Sequences were obtained from blood. The receptor's source is a man aged 30 to 39 in good health. The CDR3 region has the DNA TGCGCCAGCAGCCAAGAAGGAGGGGATGAAGCTTTCTTT. Translating gives CASSQEGGDEAFF.